The subject of this entry is one T cell receptor beta chain. Its antigen is unidentified. The CDR3 covers 16 residues. In germline, CDR1 is LNHDA, CDR2 SQIVND (reference sequence). V was pared by 5 bases and J by 0 bases, with 14 bases between. This specimen comes from a study of post-analysis software for immune sequencing data. Overall study: Patients had relapsing-remitting, secondary progressive or progressive-relapsing multiple sclerosis; some lacked subtype. General observations from the study: In patients, about 5 TRBV segments were more frequent than in controls, with TRBV5-6, TRBV5-1 and TRBV20-1 among them.

Unique-molecular-identifier-tagged TCR beta cDNA libraries were used. TCRdb re-analysed the PCR reads in MiXCR, keeping a single row per CDR3 protein. The repertoire includes about 540,000 distinct CDR3 sequences, roughly 34% of them detected once, and around 6.1% sits in the top ten. The sequenced sample was blood. The receptor's source is a girl under 18 with multiple sclerosis. V is TRBV19 and J is TRBJ2-1; D is possibly TRBD1 (5 bases). The CDR3 DNA reads as TGTGCCAGTAGTTCCCGACAGCCGAGCTCCTACAATGAGCAGTTCTTC. This codes for CASSSRQPSSYNEQFF. Filled out from reference TRBV19 and TRBJ2-1, the complete variable domain reads DGGITQSPKYLFRKEGQNVTLSCEQNLNHDAMYWYRQDPGQGLRLIYYSQIVNDFQKGDIAEGYSVSREKKESFPLTVTSAQKNPTAFYLCASSSRQPSSYNEQFFGPGTRLTVL.